What follows describes a single TCR beta chain. No antigen is known for it. The source of the sample is a study of T cells after posttransplantation cyclophosphamide. The method was immunoSEQ multiplex PCR; TCRdb's version includes in-frame clones alone and lacks a portion of them. The sample records some 54,000 clones, roughly 92% being singletons. CDR1 is LNHDA and CDR2 is SQIVND in the germline V gene (reference sequence). The CDR3 is 16 residues long. The V segment lost 5 bases and the J segment 9 bases; nucleotides outside the gene matches: 14. Study-level findings and limits: Skin or GI-infiltrating T cells shared few TRB sequences with blood. Recipient CMV seropositivity and CMV reactivation strongly tracked TRB clonality. Donor-recipient repertoire similarity was low at 1-2 months, rising over year one.

Sequencing input: PBMCs. V is TRBV19 and J is TRBJ2-1, with 9 positions matching TRBD2. The TCR comes from a woman aged 25 to 39 in good health and a related stem cell transplant donor. CDR3 protein: CASSPWAAGGSSEQFF. CDR3 DNA sequence: TGTGCCAGTAGTCCTTGGGCAGCGGGGGGTTCAAGTGAGCAGTTCTTC.